This passage covers 10 T cell receptor beta chains from one sample sequenced in a study of blood T cell dynamics during melanoma immunotherapy. Profiled with immunoSEQ multiplex PCR; TCRdb holds only in-frame clones, not every one. The sample includes more than 15,000 clones, around nine tenths of them seen just once. Described time point: week 3, after first cycle of checkpoint inhibitor. This specimen was blood, taken from a patient treated with checkpoint blockade. These receptors all stem from a human donor with melanoma.

The chain recombines TRBV11-2 with TRBJ2-1, with a tentative D call TRBD2 (5 bases). Germline values: CDR1 SGHAT, CDR2 FQNNGV. The length of the CDR3 is 12 residues. The V end lost 5 bases, the J end lost 7 bases, and 9 bases lay between the germline ends. The CDR3: CASSLGVNEQFF. CDR3 coding DNA: TGTGCCAGCAGCCTCGGGGTTAATGAGCAGTTCTTC.

The J gene is TRBJ2-7, the V gene TRBV28; D not resolved. V gave up 10 bases and J gave up 6 bases, with 13 bases separating them. CDR1 is MDHEN, CDR2 SYDVKM, per germline. The CDR3 consists of 11 residues. The CDR3 bases are TGTGCCATAGACCCAGGCGGCGAGCAGTACTTC. Residues: CAIDPGGEQYF.

The rearrangement links TRBV7-6 to TRBJ2-1, with 11 positions matching TRBD2. V shed 1 base and J 3 bases; nucleotides not matched to a gene: 5. The germline CDR1 and CDR2 sequences are SGHVS and FNYEAQ. The CDR3 has 17 amino acids. The CDR3 DNA reads TGTGCCAGCAGCTTAGTTAGCGGACTAGCGGGCTACAATGAGCAGTTCTTC. Amino acid sequence: CASSLVSGLAGYNEQFF.

This chain links TRBV18 with TRBJ2-2; D uncertain. The CDR3 has 14 residues. V was clipped by 4 bases and J by 1 base, with 7 bases between them. CDR1 and CDR2 (germline): KGHSH, LQKENI. The CDR3 here is CASSQNGNTGELFF. CDR3 DNA sequence: TGTGCCAGCTCACAGAACGGGAACACCGGGGAGCTGTTTTTT.

This clone was seen a handful of times. The rearrangement links TRBV7-8 to TRBJ1-1; D is perhaps TRBD1 (6 bases). The CDR3 spans 14 residues. CDR1 is SGHVS and CDR2 is FQNEAQ in the germline V gene. The V end was cut by 0 bases, the J end by 4 bases, with 9 bases between. CDR3 sequence (DNA): TGTGCCAGCAGCTTAGCCCGGGGGGCCACTGAAGCTTTCTTT. Protein sequence: CASSLARGATEAFF.

This chain joins TRBV19 and TRBJ1-1, with D unclear. V shed 3 bases and J shed 0 bases, with 5 bases lying between them. The CDR3 is 13 residues long. Looked up from germline, CDR1 is LNHDA and CDR2 is SQIVND (reference sequence). The DNA of the CDR3 is TGTGCCAGTAGTATTTTGGTGAACACTGAAGCTTTCTTT. Amino acids: CASSILVNTEAFF.

The chain is built from TRBV28 and TRBJ1-4, with D hard to call. V gave up 6 bases and J gave up 4 bases, with 12 bases separating them. The germline gives CDR1 MDHEN, CDR2 SYDVKM. The CDR3 totals 14 residues. Here the CDR3 reads CASSPRRLNEKLFF. CDR3 nucleotide sequence: TGTGCCAGCAGCCCCCGTCGGCTTAATGAAAAACTGTTTTTT.

The V and J genes are TRBV10-3 and TRBJ2-2, with D maybe TRBD1 (6 bases). CDR1 ENHRY and CDR2 SYGVKD come from the germline V gene. The CDR3 covers 13 residues. V lost 6 bases to trimming and J lost 5 bases, with 10 bases between them. This CDR3 reads CAISPTGTGELFF. In DNA, the CDR3 is TGTGCCATCAGCCCTACAGGGACCGGGGAGCTGTTTTTT.

The V call is TRBV30, the J call TRBJ1-5; D not resolved. This CDR3 contains 13 residues. V was trimmed by 4 bases and J by 5 bases, leaving 12 bases between them. The V gene's germline CDR1 is GTSNPN and CDR2 SVGIG (reference sequence). The DNA for the CDR3 is TGTGCCTGGAACCGACAATGGGATCAGCCCCAGCATTTT. Amino acids: CAWNRQWDQPQHF.

The V and J genes are TRBV28 and TRBJ2-2; 9 positions match TRBD2. The CDR3 has 17 residues. Germline CDR1 reads MDHEN; CDR2 reads SYDVKM. The ends lost 3 bases at V and 5 bases at J; junction bases unmatched: 10. The chain's CDR3 is CASSLPKVAGATGELFF. The CDR3 DNA follows: TGTGCCAGCAGTTTGCCGAAGGTAGCGGGAGCAACCGGGGAGCTGTTTTTT.